This T cell receptor (beta chain) originates from a study of CD8+ T cells in alopecia areata. General study points: Lesional scalp, especially alopecia totalis/universalis, showed higher clonality than normal scalp.

With respect to this clone: Antigen unknown.

After isolation, RNA underwent reverse transcription to generate cDNA as the sequencing template. The method was immunoSEQ multiplex PCR; TCRdb's version includes in-frame clones alone and lacks a portion of them. The sample lists under 130,000 clones, approximately 52% occurring once. This TCR came from a human donor in good health. The sequencing input was CD4+ T cells sorted from blood.

The CDR3 nucleotides are TGTGCCAGCAGCGGGACGTACCAAGAGACCCAGTACTTC. It specifies CASSGTYQETQYF. The rearrangement uses TRBV7-2 and TRBJ2-5; D is tentatively TRBD1 or TRBD2 (5 bases each). CDR1 SGHTA and CDR2 FQGNSA come from the germline V gene. Trimming left V 5 bases short and J 0 bases short, with 7 bases between. This CDR3 is 13 amino acids long.